A single sample gave rise to the 10 T cell receptor beta chains below, sequenced in a study of blood T cell repertoires in COVID-19. Some clones are missing from TCRdb's copy, which holds only in-frame ones; the method was immunoSEQ multiplex PCR. The repertoire has 35,000 to 45,000 clones, 88% of them found once; the top ten carry 13% to 15%. Sequencing was carried out using peripheral blood. The receptors stem from a human donor in a cohort sampled during active COVID-19.

The chain carries TRBV6-6 and TRBJ2-7; D not certain. The germline V and J ends were trimmed by 0 bases and 5 bases, with 8 bases remaining between them. Germline V gene data show CDR1 as MNHNY and CDR2 as SVGAGI (reference sequence). The CDR3 runs to 13 residues. The CDR3 DNA reads as TGTGCCAGCAGTTACTCCGGCGGTCACGAGCAGTACTTC. It codes for CASSYSGGHEQYF.

The chain is built from TRBV11-3 and TRBJ2-1; no clear D. V was cut by 1 base and J by 10 bases, with 8 bases left in between. This CDR3 region has 12 residues. Per germline, CDR1 SGHNT and CDR2 YENEEA. CDR3 residues: CASSLGSREQFF. CDR3 coding DNA: TGTGCCAGCAGCTTAGGTAGTCGAGAGCAGTTCTTC. Together with reference TRBV11-3 and TRBJ2-1, the CDR3 gives the full variable domain: EAGVVQSPRYKIIEKKQPVAFWCNPISGHNTLYWYLQNLGQGPELLIRYENEEAVDDSQLPKDRFSAERLKGVDSTLKIQPAELGDSAVYLCASSLGSREQFFGPGTRLTVL.

The chain couples TRBV19 to TRBJ1-2; tentatively, D is TRBD1 (6 bases). The CDR3 covers 14 residues. The V gene's germline CDR1 is LNHDA and CDR2 SQIVND (reference sequence). V gave up 6 bases and J gave up 2 bases, with 13 bases separating them. The CDR3 spells CASSATGINYGYTF. DNA for the CDR3: TGTGCCAGTAGCGCAACAGGGATCAACTATGGCTACACCTTC. Drawing the rest from reference TRBV19 and TRBJ1-2, the complete variable domain is DGGITQSPKYLFRKEGQNVTLSCEQNLNHDAMYWYRQDPGQGLRLIYYSQIVNDFQKGDIAEGYSVSREKKESFPLTVTSAQKNPTAFYLCASSATGINYGYTFGSGTRLTVV.

This chain joins TRBV15 and TRBJ1-3; D gene ambiguous. CDR3 size: 15 residues. The V end was cut by 3 bases, the J end by 3 bases, with 12 bases between. CDR1 and CDR2 from the germline V gene are LNHNV and YYDKDF (reference sequence). The CDR3 loop is CATSRLDLIGNTIYF. CDR3 DNA: TGTGCCACCAGCAGGCTCGACTTGATTGGAAACACCATATATTTT. Full variable domain (missing parts from reference TRBV15 and TRBJ1-3): DAMVIQNPRYQVTQFGKPVTLSCSQTLNHNVMYWYQQKSSQAPKLLFHYYDKDFNNEADTPDNFQSRRPNTSFCFLDIRSPGLGDTAMYLCATSRLDLIGNTIYFGEGSWLTVV.

The chain is built from TRBV19 and TRBJ1-4; D is perhaps TRBD1 (5 bases). Germline CDR1 and CDR2: LNHDA and SQIVND (reference sequence). This CDR3 region has 14 residues. Trimming stripped 7 bases from V and 4 bases from J, with 13 bases between. The CDR3 DNA sequence: TGTGCCAGTACGGTTGGGGCCGATAATGAAAAACTGTTTTTT. This sequence encodes CASTVGADNEKLFF. Together with reference TRBV19 and TRBJ1-4, the CDR3 gives the full variable domain: DGGITQSPKYLFRKEGQNVTLSCEQNLNHDAMYWYRQDPGQGLRLIYYSQIVNDFQKGDIAEGYSVSREKKESFPLTVTSAQKNPTAFYLCASTVGADNEKLFFGSGTQLSVL.

This rearrangement joins TRBV6-2 or TRBV6-3 to TRBJ1-5; 9 nucleotides align to TRBD1. Germline loops: CDR1 MNHEY, CDR2 SVGEGT. This CDR3 has 19 amino acids. V was pared by 5 bases and J by 1 base, with 15 bases of the junction left unmatched. CDR3 protein: CASSRLLGTGLRSNQPQHF. CDR3 sequence (DNA): TGTGCCAGCAGTCGCCTACTTGGGACAGGGTTGAGGAGCAATCAGCCCCAGCATTTT.

This clone was seen once. This chain joins TRBV6-6 and TRBJ1-2; 7 nucleotides line up with TRBD1. V gave up 6 bases and J gave up 2 bases; unmatched junction bases: 18. CDR1 and CDR2 from the germline V gene are MNHNY and SVGAGI (reference sequence). The length of the CDR3 is 18 residues. Here the CDR3 DNA reads TGTGCCAGCAGGCGACCGGGACAGCCCATTCGTACCAACTATGGCTACACCTTC. Encoded protein: CASRRPGQPIRTNYGYTF.

The rearrangement uses TRBV9 and TRBJ2-3, with 8 bases that match TRBD1. The germline V gene encodes CDR1 SGDLS and CDR2 YYNGEE. The CDR3 runs 15 residues. The J segment lost 4 bases and the V segment lost 4 bases, leaving 8 bases of the junction unmatched. DNA for the CDR3: TGTGCCAGCAGCACGGGACAGGCCTACTCAGATACGCAGTATTTT. It encodes CASSTGQAYSDTQYF.

The chain joins TRBV21-1 to TRBJ1-6. TRBV21-1 is reported as a pseudogene. This CDR3 has 17 amino acids. The CDR3 reads CASSSTPPRAYNSPLHF. The CDR3 coding sequence is TGTGCCAGCAGCTCCACCCCCCCTCGGGCCTATAATTCACCCCTCCACTTT.

The chain uses TRBV6-5 and TRBJ1-2; 9 positions match TRBD1. CDR3 size: 15 residues. In germline, CDR1 is MNHEY, CDR2 SVGAGI. Germline trimming cut 2 bases from V and 4 bases from J; bases unmatched to any gene: 5. For the CDR3, the DNA is TGTGCCAGCAGTTACGCCGGACAGGGGAGCTATGGCTACACCTTC. Its protein product is CASSYAGQGSYGYTF.